The 24 T cell receptor beta chains in this list originate from one sample, sequenced in a study of PD-1 blockade in classical Hodgkin lymphoma. Described time point: newly diagnosed, previously untreated cHL patient sample. Out of thawed PBMCs, magnetic negative selection purified CD4+ T cells. The method was immunoSEQ multiplex PCR; TCRdb's version includes in-frame clones alone and lacks a portion of them. This table holds approximately 20,000 clones, 80% to 90% found once. Source material: CD4+ T cells from blood. These receptors came from a human donor with classical Hodgkin lymphoma.

The chain links TRBV30 to TRBJ1-2, with 7 bases lining up with TRBD1. Germline V gene lookup returns CDR1 GTSNPN and CDR2 SVGIG (reference sequence). J gave up 4 bases and V 7 bases, and 18 bases lay outside the gene matches. The CDR3 is made up of 16 amino acids. This CDR3 reads CAFGEDGTANFYGYTF. The CDR3, as DNA: TGTGCCTTCGGAGAGGACGGGACAGCGAATTTCTATGGCTACACCTTC.

V gene TRBV6-6 combines with J gene TRBJ1-2, with TRBD1 matching over 10 bases. Germline V gene lookup returns CDR1 MNHNY and CDR2 SVGAGI (reference sequence). V dropped 2 bases and J dropped 8; count of bases not matched to a gene: 8. The CDR3 has 15 residues. The DNA of the CDR3 is TGTGCCAGCAGTTACGGGACAGGGGCCGGGGTAGGCTACACCTTC. Its protein is CASSYGTGAGVGYTF.

CDR3: CSVKGGTSGLNEQFF. CDR3 sequence (DNA): TGCAGCGTCAAAGGCGGGACTAGCGGGCTTAATGAGCAGTTCTTC. This chain connects TRBV29-1 to TRBJ2-1; 12 bases line up with TRBD2. Germline CDR1 SQVTM, CDR2 ANQGSEA. V lost 6 bases and J lost 7; bases outside the gene matches: 10. This CDR3 has 15 residues.

This chain links TRBV4-3 with TRBJ1-3; a weak D match, TRBD1 (6 bases). The CDR3 is 15 residues long. The germline V and J ends were trimmed by 5 bases and 7 bases, with 18 bases remaining between them. Germline assignment: CDR1 LGHNA and CDR2 YSLEER. Here the CDR3 DNA reads TGCGCCAGCAGCTTCGACTCAGGGGTTCTCAACACCATATATTTT. Protein product: CASSFDSGVLNTIYF.

V and J are TRBV5-1 and TRBJ2-1, with D possibly being TRBD2 (5 bases). The CDR3 loop spans 14 amino acids. V lost 0 bases and J lost 4, with 8 bases in between. Germline V gives CDR1 SGHRS, CDR2 YFSETQ. This CDR3 is CASSLAGVYNEQFF. The CDR3 DNA is TGCGCCAGCAGCTTGGCCGGGGTTTACAATGAGCAGTTCTTC.

The rearrangement links TRBV9 to TRBJ2-1; TRBD2 agrees at 11 bases. The CDR3 is 16 amino acids. The V gene end was trimmed by 0 bases and the J gene end by 4 bases; junction bases not matched to a gene: 3. Germline assignment: CDR1 SGDLS and CDR2 YYNGEE. CDR3 amino acids: CASSVGTSGLYNEQFF. The CDR3, as DNA: TGTGCCAGCAGCGTAGGGACTAGCGGGCTGTACAATGAGCAGTTCTTC.

This chain connects TRBV6-1 to TRBJ1-1; no clear D gene. Germline V CDR1 and CDR2: MNHNS, SASEGT. V was pared by 1 base and J by 3 bases, with 12 bases between. CDR3 size: 15 residues. This chain's CDR3 is CASSEGVGPDTEAFF. CDR3 bases: TGTGCCAGCAGTGAAGGTGTAGGGCCGGACACTGAAGCTTTCTTT.

The J gene is TRBJ1-2, the V gene TRBV27, with 8 bases lining up with TRBD1. The CDR3 is 19 residues long. Germline trimming cut 5 bases from V and 4 bases from J; bases unmatched to any gene: 21. Germline assignment: CDR1 MNHEY and CDR2 SMNVEV (reference sequence). DNA of the CDR3: TGTGCCAGCAGTCCAATGACAGGGGCCGCTAGGTCTGCGATCTATGGCTACACCTTC. Translation gives CASSPMTGAARSAIYGYTF.

This clone has a single count. J is TRBJ2-3 and V is TRBV15; 11 positions match TRBD2. Per the germline V gene, CDR1 is LNHNV and CDR2 is YYDKDF (reference sequence). CDR3 length: 16 residues. Germline trimming cut 4 bases from V and 5 bases from J; bases unmatched to any gene: 8. The CDR3 spells CATSILSGGAQDTQYF. The CDR3 bases are TGTGCCACCAGCATCCTTAGCGGGGGGGCCCAAGATACGCAGTATTTT.

The chain uses TRBV19 and TRBJ2-5; weak D call: TRBD2 (6 bases). Germline-derived CDR1 and CDR2 are LNHDA and SQIVND (reference sequence). There are 15 residues in the CDR3. The germline V and J ends were trimmed by 1 base and 0 bases, with 9 bases remaining between them. Here the CDR3 reads CASSIVGTYQETQYF. The CDR3 bases are TGTGCCAGTAGTATAGTCGGGACTTACCAAGAGACCCAGTACTTC. Complete variable domain (other parts from reference TRBV19 and TRBJ2-5): DGGITQSPKYLFRKEGQNVTLSCEQNLNHDAMYWYRQDPGQGLRLIYYSQIVNDFQKGDIAEGYSVSREKKESFPLTVTSAQKNPTAFYLCASSIVGTYQETQYFGPGTRLLVL.

The genes are TRBV2 and TRBJ2-7; D gene ambiguous. Deletions cut 3 bases from V and 0 bases from J, with 9 bases between. CDR3 size: 14 residues. Germline lookup yields CDR1 SNHLY and CDR2 FYNNEI. The CDR3 here is CASSERRSSYEQYF. CDR3 bases: TGTGCCAGCAGTGAGAGGCGGAGCTCCTACGAGCAGTACTTC.

This sequence joins TRBV9 and TRBJ1-2, with D unclear. V lost 3 bases and J 4 bases, leaving 10 bases between the germline ends. This CDR3 has 13 residues. Germline CDR1 SGDLS, CDR2 YYNGEE. The CDR3 nucleotides read TGTGCCAGCAGCGCCCCGGGATCCTATGGCTACACCTTC. Its protein is CASSAPGSYGYTF. Full variable domain (remainder filled in from reference TRBV9 and TRBJ1-2): DSGVTQTPKHLITATGQRVTLRCSPRSGDLSVYWYQQSLDQGLQFLIQYYNGEERAKGNILERFSAQQFPDLHSELNLSSLELGDSALYFCASSAPGSYGYTFGSGTRLTVV.

CDR3 DNA: TGTGCCACCAGCAGAGATTTGGGTCGAACTGAAGCTTTCTTT. It is translated as CATSRDLGRTEAFF. The V gene is TRBV15, the J gene TRBJ1-1; no definite D call. The germline gives CDR1 LNHNV, CDR2 YYDKDF (reference sequence). V was shortened by 0 bases and J by 5 bases, with 10 bases between the two germline ends. The CDR3 has 14 amino acids.

V and J are TRBV5-5 and TRBJ2-7; D remains ambiguous. Trimming removed 3 bases at V and 3 bases at J, with 7 bases between. The CDR3 covers 12 residues. Germline-derived CDR1 and CDR2 are SGHKS and YYEKEE (reference sequence). The CDR3 here is CASSSSNYEQYF. The CDR3 nucleotides read TGTGCCAGCAGCTCCTCCAACTACGAGCAGTACTTC.

The CDR3 sequence: CASSIPLGSQETQYF. CDR3 nucleotide sequence: TGTGCCAGTAGTATCCCTCTGGGCAGTCAAGAGACCCAGTACTTC. The chain recombines TRBV19 with TRBJ2-5; the D is unclear. There are 15 residues in the CDR3. CDR1 and CDR2 from the germline V gene are LNHDA and SQIVND (reference sequence). The germline V and J ends were trimmed by 3 bases and 2 bases, with 13 bases remaining between them.

This chain links TRBV14 with TRBJ2-3, with 8 bases matching TRBD1. Looked up from germline, CDR1 is SGHDN and CDR2 is FVKESK. The V gene end was trimmed by 4 bases and the J gene end by 2 bases; junction bases not matched to a gene: 2. CDR3 length equals 14 residues. CDR3 coding DNA: TGTGCCAGCAGCCGGACAGGGCTCACAGATACGCAGTATTTT. Its translation is CASSRTGLTDTQYF.

This clone occurred once. The chain recombines TRBV7-2 with TRBJ1-5; D is perhaps TRBD1 (5 bases). The germline V gene encodes CDR1 SGHTA and CDR2 FQGNSA. The CDR3 totals 14 residues. Trimming took off 5 bases at V and 3 bases at J, with 11 bases between the two ends. The CDR3 region is CASSHDSYNQPQHF. The CDR3 nucleotides read TGTGCCAGCAGCCACGACAGCTACAATCAGCCCCAGCATTTT.

The gene calls are TRBV29-1 and TRBJ2-7; TRBD2 agrees at 7 bases. The CDR3 extends over 13 amino acids. Germline trimming cut 2 bases from V and 3 bases from J; bases unmatched to any gene: 4. CDR1 is SQVTM and CDR2 is ANQGSEA in the germline V gene. In DNA form, the CDR3 reads TGCAGCGTTGAATCCCCGGGGGGCTACGAGCAGTACTTC. Its protein product is CSVESPGGYEQYF.

The chain uses TRBV6-6 and TRBJ2-2; 8 bases fit TRBD2. The CDR3 is made up of 15 amino acids. Looked up from germline, CDR1 is MNHNY and CDR2 is SVGAGI (reference sequence). J gave up 5 bases and V 4 bases, and 6 bases lay outside the gene matches. Here the CDR3 reads CASSFLRGGTGELFF. The CDR3, as DNA: TGTGCCAGCAGTTTTTTACGGGGGGGTACCGGGGAGCTGTTTTTT.

The V gene is TRBV19, the J gene TRBJ2-5; a possible D gene is TRBD2 (6 bases). CDR3 length: 16 amino acids. V was cut by 3 bases and J by 0 bases, with 14 bases left in between. Germline CDR1 and CDR2: LNHDA and SQIVND (reference sequence). CDR3: CASSMIAAPYQETQYF. Here the CDR3 DNA reads TGTGCCAGTAGTATGATAGCGGCCCCGTACCAAGAGACCCAGTACTTC.

The chain carries TRBV7-2 and TRBJ2-5; tentative D call: TRBD2 (5 bases). CDR3 size: 14 residues. V was trimmed by 6 bases and J by 4 bases, leaving 15 bases between them. The germline gives CDR1 SGHTA, CDR2 FQGNSA. CDR3 sequence: CASRVGGSGETQYF. In DNA form, the CDR3 reads TGTGCCAGCAGGGTCGGAGGCTCGGGAGAGACCCAGTACTTC. Based on the CDR3 plus reference TRBV7-2 and TRBJ2-5, the full variable domain is GAGVSQSPSNKVTEKGKDVELRCDPISGHTALYWYRQSLGQGLEFLIYFQGNSAPDKSGLPSDRFSAERTGGSVSTLTIQRTQQEDSAVYLCASRVGGSGETQYFGPGTRLLVL.

This rearrangement joins TRBV7-6 to TRBJ2-5; 11 bases line up with TRBD1. TRBJ2-7 matches the DNA end more closely, so the J call is doubtful. Germline values: CDR1 SGHVS, CDR2 FNYEAQ. The CDR3 has 14 amino acids. CDR3 DNA sequence: TGTGCCAGCAGCCGCGGGACAGGGGGCTACGAGCAGTACTTC. This codes for CASSRGTGGYEQYF.

V gene TRBV6-6 combines with J gene TRBJ1-2; no firm D call. The CDR3 is 12 residues long. V lost 0 bases, J lost 6 bases, and 5 bases lay in between. Germline CDR1 reads MNHNY; CDR2 reads SVGAGI (reference sequence). CDR3 region: CASSYSADGYTF. The CDR3 nucleotides read TGTGCCAGCAGTTACTCGGCGGATGGCTACACCTTC.

The rearrangement joins TRBV7-3 to TRBJ1-2; TRBD1 is a possible D gene (6 bases). The V gene lost 5 bases and the J gene lost 5 bases, with 18 bases spanning the gap. Germline CDR1 reads SGHTA; CDR2 reads FQGTGA. This CDR3 has 15 amino acids. The CDR3 protein is CASSIQQGRAYGYTF. In nucleotides, the CDR3 is TGTGCCAGCAGCATTCAACAGGGACGCGCATATGGCTACACCTTC.